A single sample is the source of the 17 T cell receptor beta chains below, sequenced in a study of molecular identifiers for immune sequencing clone quantification. TCRdb re-analysed the PCR reads in MiXCR, keeping a single row per CDR3 protein. Of 88,000 or so distinct CDR3 sequences in the sample, 21% were seen once. Sequencing used naive CD8+ T cells from blood, with Jurkat cell RNA spiked in. Subset described: FACS-sorted CD8+CD4-CCR7+CD45RA+ naive T cells. The receptors were sampled from a human donor in good health. Some libraries in this study had Jurkat cell RNA spiked in.

There are many counts of this clonotype. The chain combines TRBV4-3 with TRBJ1-5; D remains unclear. The V gene lost 3 bases and the J gene lost 6 bases, with 15 bases spanning the gap. This CDR3 is 15 amino acids long. The V gene's germline CDR1 is LGHNA and CDR2 YSLEER. The CDR3 loop reads CASSQILGYGQPQHF. Written as DNA, the CDR3 is TGCGCCAGCAGCCAGATATTGGGTTACGGTCAGCCCCAGCATTTT.

This clonotype was counted many times. This chain links TRBV2 with TRBJ2-7, with unresolved D. Germline CDR1 SNHLY, CDR2 FYNNEI. V lost 8 bases and J lost 0, with 11 bases in between. The CDR3 runs 13 residues. CDR3 region: CASALPSSYEQYF. In DNA, the CDR3 is TGTGCCAGCGCCTTACCTAGCTCCTACGAGCAGTACTTC.

This clonotype was recorded many times. The chain recombines TRBV27 with TRBJ2-7; TRBD1 matches 8 bases. J lost 1 base, V lost 4 bases, and 3 bases had no gene match. The CDR3 has 14 amino acids. Germline V lookup: CDR1 MNHEY, CDR2 SMNVEV (reference sequence). CDR3 sequence (DNA): TGTGCCAGCAGTTCTGACAGGGGATCCTACGAGCAGTACTTC. Amino acid sequence: CASSSDRGSYEQYF.

This clonotype was recorded at least ten times. The V gene is TRBV4-1, the J gene TRBJ1-1, with 7 bases aligning to TRBD1. The germline gives CDR1 MGHRA, CDR2 YSYEKL. The V gene end was trimmed by 0 bases and the J gene end by 1 base; junction bases not matched to a gene: 8. The length of the CDR3 is 17 residues. The CDR3 nucleotides are TGCGCCAGCAGCCAAGATTTTTGGACAGGTGCGAACACTGAAGCTTTCTTT. Translated: CASSQDFWTGANTEAFF.

This clonotype was counted at least ten times. The gene calls are TRBV30 and TRBJ2-7, with 7 bases fitting TRBD1. J gave up 3 bases and V 0 bases, and 2 bases lay outside the gene matches. Looked up from germline, CDR1 is GTSNPN and CDR2 is SVGIG (reference sequence). The CDR3 spans 13 residues. CDR3 nucleotides: TGTGCCTGGAGTGTACGACAGGGCTACGAGCAGTACTTC. Translation: CAWSVRQGYEQYF.

Turning to this clonotype: Since a much larger clone is just one base distant, this may be a read error. The genes are TRBV20-1 and TRBJ1-1; 7 bases match TRBD1. The germline V gene has CDR1 DFQATT and CDR2 SNEGSKA (reference sequence). The CDR3 consists of 15 residues. Trimming took 8 bases from V and 3 from J; bases not matched to a gene: 15. This CDR3 reads CSTNKGAPTDTEAFF. In nucleotides, the CDR3 is TGCAGTACAAATAAGGGGGCCCCGACTGACACTGAAGCTTTCTTT.

This clonotype was seen ten or more times. The chain has TRBV9 and TRBJ1-5, with a weak D call TRBD1 (5 bases). CDR1 and CDR2 from the germline V gene are SGDLS and YYNGEE. The CDR3 totals 15 residues. Deletions cut 0 bases from V and 0 bases from J, with 7 bases between. CDR3 nucleotides: TGTGCCAGCAGCGTAGGAGGGGCTAGCAATCAGCCCCAGCATTTT. The encoded protein is CASSVGGASNQPQHF.

This clonotype has ten or more counts. The chain is built from TRBV30 and TRBJ2-7, with D possibly matching TRBD2 (7 bases). Trimming shortened V by 3 bases and J by 5 bases, and 20 bases separated the two germline ends. The CDR3 is made up of 15 amino acids. Germline V gene lookup returns CDR1 GTSNPN and CDR2 SVGIG (reference sequence). CDR3 loop: CAWSWGPGGMNEQYF. The CDR3 DNA is TGTGCCTGGAGCTGGGGGCCGGGGGGCATGAACGAGCAGTACTTC.

The chain carries TRBV11-2 and TRBJ2-1; 11 bases align to TRBD2. Per the germline V gene, CDR1 is SGHAT and CDR2 is FQNNGV. After removal of 4 bases from V and 8 bases from J, the junction contained 7 bases not matched to a gene. The CDR3 length is 15 residues. The CDR3: CASSSGTSGFYEQFF. CDR3 nucleotides: TGTGCCAGCAGCTCAGGGACTAGCGGTTTCTATGAGCAGTTCTTC.

In its sample, this clonotype was seen a few times. CDR3 in DNA: TGTGCCAGCAGCCATTCCGTGACCGGGGAGCTGTTTTTT. Translating gives CASSHSVTGELFF. The V gene is TRBV14, the J gene TRBJ2-2; D is ambiguous. Germline-derived CDR1 and CDR2 are SGHDN and FVKESK. V lost 3 bases and J lost 5, with 7 bases in between. This CDR3 is 13 amino acids long.

V usage is TRBV30 and J usage is TRBJ1-1; D is ambiguous. Between the trimmed V and J ends, which lost 0 bases and 5 bases, there was a span of 10 bases. CDR1 and CDR2 from the germline V gene are GTSNPN and SVGIG (reference sequence). The CDR3 is 13 residues long. Here the CDR3 reads CAWSVLTRTEAFF. CDR3 in DNA: TGTGCCTGGAGTGTATTAACTCGGACTGAAGCTTTCTTT.

This clonotype was seen repeatedly, ten times or more. This chain uses TRBV2 with TRBJ2-3; the D is unclear. The V gene's germline CDR1 is SNHLY and CDR2 FYNNEI. The CDR3 loop spans 14 amino acids. The germline V and J ends were trimmed by 7 bases and 3 bases, with 14 bases remaining between them. The CDR3 protein is CASTSPGETDTQYF. The CDR3 region has the DNA TGTGCCAGCACCAGCCCAGGTGAAACAGATACGCAGTATTTT.

The chain carries TRBV27 and TRBJ2-3; D remains unclear. Germline V gene sequence: CDR1 MNHEY, CDR2 SMNVEV (reference sequence). V dropped 6 bases and J dropped 0 bases, with 16 bases sitting between them. The length of the CDR3 is 16 residues. The DNA for the CDR3 is TGTGCCAGCAGCACTACCCAGGTCGAGAGCACAGATACGCAGTATTTT. It is translated as CASSTTQVESTDTQYF.

This clonotype was seen a few times. CDR3 coding DNA: TGTGCCAGCAGTTTATTTCTCACTGAAAAACTGTTTTTT. This encodes CASSLFLTEKLFF. V gene TRBV12-3 or TRBV12-4 combines with J gene TRBJ1-4, with D hard to call. The V end was cut by 2 bases, the J end by 7 bases, with 8 bases between. This CDR3 comprises 13 residues.

There are many counts of this clonotype. The chain combines TRBV30 with TRBJ2-5, with D perhaps TRBD2 (5 bases). Germline V gives CDR1 GTSNPN, CDR2 SVGIG (reference sequence). The CDR3 length is 12 residues. V gave up 4 bases and J gave up 6 bases, with 12 bases separating them. The CDR3 protein is CAWKDFLQTQYF. The CDR3 DNA reads as TGTGCCTGGAAGGACTTCCTCCAGACCCAGTACTTC.

This clonotype was recorded a few times. One end of the junction varies from germline; a read error may be responsible. This chain joins TRBV6-2 or TRBV6-3 and TRBJ2-3; TRBD2 matches at 12 bases. This CDR3 is 17 amino acids long. Germline CDR1 MNHEY, CDR2 SVGEGT. CDR3 protein: CASSSDGLAGFTDAQYF. The CDR3 bases are TGTGCCAGCAGTTCCGACGGACTAGCGGGGTTCACAGATGCGCAGTATTTT.

This clonotype has at least ten counts. The CDR3: CASSQGGLDRYENTEAFF. In nucleotides, the CDR3 is TGCGCCAGCAGCCAAGGCGGGTTAGACAGGTACGAGAACACTGAAGCTTTCTTT. The J gene is TRBJ1-1, the V gene TRBV4-3; D perhaps matches TRBD1 (6 bases). V lost 1 base and J 1 base, leaving 19 bases between the germline ends. The germline V gene has CDR1 LGHNA and CDR2 YSLEER. The CDR3 loop spans 18 amino acids.